This is a list of T cell receptor beta chains from one sample in a study of T cell changes during pregnancy in multiple sclerosis. Method: immunoSEQ multiplex PCR; TCRdb's copy keeps in-frame clones and lacks some. The sample yields tens of thousands of clones, 90% to 95% seen once. Sequenced here: peripheral blood, sampled in the first trimester of pregnancy. These receptors were collected from a female donor with multiple sclerosis, enrolled in a pregnancy study. The CDR3 runs from the conserved cysteine through the conserved F or W.

14	TRBV11-3	TRBJ2-3	CASSLSQGADTQYF
19	TRBV5-1	TRBJ2-5	CASTSVATSGGLYQETQYF
13	TRBV2	TRBJ1-2	CASGGQGSYGYTF
9	TRBV28	TRBJ2-1	CAVGVEQFF
18	TRBV5-6	TRBJ1-4	CASSLASLATGDHEKLFF
18	TRBV9	TRBJ2-6	CASSYDPQGTPGANVLTF
17	TRBV12-5	TRBJ2-5	CASGSGLAGGVGETQYF
18	TRBV4-1	TRBJ2-1	CASSQDRERGGLYNEQFF
18	TRBV25-1	TRBJ2-1	CASSKGLAGVGGHNEQFF
16	TRBV28	TRBJ2-6	CASGMGGGSGANVLTF
14	TRBV6-5	TRBJ2-5	CASSYSGGRKTQYF
17	TRBV7-9	TRBJ1-2	CASSLALGVSLTWGYTF
17	TRBV7-9	TRBJ2-1	CASSSGLAGVSYNEQFF
15	TRBV11-2	TRBJ1-3	CASSYNRGSGNTIYF
11	TRBV5-4	TRBJ2-1	CASSLLREQFF
14	TRBV2	TRBJ2-7	CASSWGTGQYEQYF
15	TRBV6-6	TRBJ1-1	CASSPRAGMNTEAFF
17	TRBV5-4	TRBJ2-7	CASSPAAGGPPAYEQYF